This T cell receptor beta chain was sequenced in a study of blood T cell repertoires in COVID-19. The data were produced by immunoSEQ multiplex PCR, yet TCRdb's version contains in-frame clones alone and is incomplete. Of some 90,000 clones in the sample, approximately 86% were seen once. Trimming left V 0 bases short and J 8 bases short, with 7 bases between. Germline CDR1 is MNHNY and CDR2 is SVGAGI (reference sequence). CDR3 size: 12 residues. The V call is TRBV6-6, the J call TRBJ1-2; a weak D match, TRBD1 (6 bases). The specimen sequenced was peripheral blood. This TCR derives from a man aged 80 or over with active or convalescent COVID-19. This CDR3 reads CASSYSDRGYTF. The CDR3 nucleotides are TGTGCCAGCAGTTACTCGGACAGAGGCTACACCTTC.